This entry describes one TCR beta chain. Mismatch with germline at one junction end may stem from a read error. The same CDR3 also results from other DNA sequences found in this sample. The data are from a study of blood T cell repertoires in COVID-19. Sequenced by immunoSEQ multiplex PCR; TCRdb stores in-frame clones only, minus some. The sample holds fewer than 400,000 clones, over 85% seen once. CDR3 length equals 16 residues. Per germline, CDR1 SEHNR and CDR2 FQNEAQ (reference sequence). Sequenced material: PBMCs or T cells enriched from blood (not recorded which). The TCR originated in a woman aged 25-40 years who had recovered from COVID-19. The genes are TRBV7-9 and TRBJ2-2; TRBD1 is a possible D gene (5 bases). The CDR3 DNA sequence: TGTGCCAGCAGTTTAGCTCCCTTGACAGTCACCGGGGAGCTGTTTTTT. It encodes CASSLAPLTVTGELFF.